The TCR beta chain under discussion was sequenced for a study of blood T cells in healthy people across ages. A second PCR, run for roughly 7 to 12 cycles, used a sample-barcoded 5' primer plus a J-beta primer mix. TCRdb re-called the 5' RACE reads through MiXCR, storing one row per CDR3 protein. The data contain fewer than 1,000,000 distinct CDR3 sequences, 40% to 50% of them seen just once; the ten biggest clones take up approximately 20%. V gave up 5 bases and J gave up 2 bases, with 12 bases separating them. Germline loops: CDR1 SQVTM, CDR2 ANQGSEA. The CDR3 is made up of 13 amino acids. This clonotype was observed a few times.

The TCR originated in a man in his sixties in good health. Material: blood. This chain uses TRBV29-1 with TRBJ1-2; the D gene is possibly TRBD1 (5 bases). CDR3 amino acids: CSVRDPGNYGYTF. The CDR3, as DNA: TGCAGCGTTCGGGACCCCGGGAACTATGGCTACACCTTC.